The rows below give T cell receptor beta chains drawn from one sample of a study of persistence of HIV-infected CD4 T cells. The antigens for these receptors are not known. Libraries were prepared by immunoSEQ multiplex PCR; TCRdb keeps only in-frame clonotypes and omits some of them. The sample records roughly 43,000 clones, roughly 90% being singletons. The source material was CD4+ T cells sorted from PBMCs after approximately 20-hour stimulation, sampled from a patient who received antiretroviral therapy. These receptors all come from an adult man with HIV who was CMV-seropositive. Each CDR3 is given with its conserved first and last residue. D genes are given only for firm matches. Clone size is given for some rows only: seen once, a few or many times, or a class if the clone is expanded.

14	TRBJ1-1	.	TRBV5-4	.	TGTGCCAGCAGCTTTTATAACGGGAACACTGAAGCTTTCTTT	CASSFYNGNTEAFF
16	TRBJ1-2	.	TRBV27	TRBD1	TGTGCCAGCAGTACCTACGGACAGGGGGAAGGATATGGCTACACCTTC	CASSTYGQGEGYGYTF
15	TRBJ2-1	.	TRBV7-3	TRBD2	TGTGCCAGCAGGTCAACTAGCGGGGGATACAATGAGCAGTTCTTC	CASRSTSGGYNEQFF
13	TRBJ2-1	few	TRBV5-1	.	TGCGCCAGCAGCTTTACGGGTCCTAATGAGCAGTTCTTC	CASSFTGPNEQFF
14	TRBJ1-4	.	TRBV28	.	TGTGCCAGCAGTTTTATCCCTCTGGATGAAAAACTGTTTTTT	CASSFIPLDEKLFF
14	TRBJ2-6	once	TRBV9	.	TGTGCCAGCAGCGGACGCTCTGGGGCCAACGTCCTGACTTTC	CASSGRSGANVLTF
15	TRBJ1-2	once	TRBV28	.	TGTGCCAGCATTACGGGGGGAGGGGGTAACTATGGCTACACCTTC	CASITGGGGNYGYTF
14	TRBJ1-2	once	TRBV7-9	TRBD1	TGTGCCAGCAGCGCGGACAGGGGACCGGGTGGCTACACCTTC	CASSADRGPGGYTF
17	TRBJ1-2	.	TRBV21-1	.	TGTGCCAGCAGCTGCCGATGGATGGCAGAGACTAACTATGGCTACACCTTC	CASSCRWMAETNYGYTF
13	TRBJ2-2	.	TRBV29-1	.	TGCAGCGCCGGGACTCTCGGGACCGGGGAGCTGTTTTTT	CSAGTLGTGELFF
12	TRBJ2-3	.	TRBV6-5	.	TGTGCCAGCGATTCAGGGGAAGATACGCAGTATTTT	CASDSGEDTQYF
16	TRBJ1-6	.	TRBV9	.	TGTGCCAGCAGCCCCTCCCCGCGGGAGTATAATTCACCCCTCCACTTT	CASSPSPREYNSPLHF
14	TRBJ2-7	.	TRBV23-1	TRBD1	TGCGCCAGCAGTCAAGGGGACAGCTCCTACGAGCAGTACTTC	CASSQGDSSYEQYF
15	TRBJ2-5	.	TRBV24-1	TRBD1	TGTGCCACCAGTCCCGGGACAGGGGCCCAAGAGACCCAGTACTTC	CATSPGTGAQETQYF
14	TRBJ2-3	.	TRBV6-4	.	TGTGCCAGCAGTGAAATAGCGGGCACAGATACGCAGTATTTT	CASSEIAGTDTQYF
13	TRBJ2-1	.	TRBV6-6	.	TGTGCCAGCAGTGCGGGACTCCTCAATGAGCAGTTCTTC	CASSAGLLNEQFF
15	TRBJ1-4	.	TRBV3-1/TRBV3-2	.	TGTGCCAGCAGCCAGAGGGGTAGGCTTAATGAAAAACTGTTTTTT	CASSQRGRLNEKLFF
16	TRBJ2-7	.	TRBV3-1/TRBV3-2	TRBD1	TGTGCCAGCAGCCAAGGAGGGGGGACAGGGGGCATCGAGCAGTACTTC	CASSQGGGTGGIEQYF
15	TRBJ1-3	.	TRBV6-6	TRBD1	TGTGCCAGCCTCGGAGGGGGCCGTTATGGAAACACCATATATTTT	CASLGGGRYGNTIYF
15	TRBJ2-3	once	TRBV29-1	TRBD2	TGCAGCCTTGAACCGCTAGCGGGGGGCGCAGATACGCAGTATTTT	CSLEPLAGGADTQYF
13	TRBJ2-7	.	TRBV5-1	.	TGCGCCAGCAGCTTGGAACCTTCTCGCGAGCAGTACTTC	CASSLEPSREQYF
16	TRBJ2-7	.	TRBV6-1	TRBD2	TGTGCCAGCAGTGTTGCTAGCGGGGGGCCACCCTACGAGCAGTACTTC	CASSVASGGPPYEQYF
16	TRBJ2-1	once	TRBV2	TRBD2	TGTGCCAGCAGTGAAGCCCGGACTAGCGGGGGGGCCTATCAGTTCTTC	CASSEARTSGGAYQFF
15	TRBJ1-1	.	TRBV6-4	.	TGTGCCAGCAGTAAAACTCCGGGAGTGAACACTGAAGCTTTCTTT	CASSKTPGVNTEAFF
14	TRBJ1-1	.	TRBV5-1	.	TGCGCCAGCAGCTTCTCGGGGCCGAACACTGAAGCTTTCTTT	CASSFSGPNTEAFF
14	TRBJ1-5	.	TRBV18	.	TGTGCCAGCTCAAATTCAGGATACAATCAGCCCCAGCATTTT	CASSNSGYNQPQHF
18	TRBJ1-2	once	TRBV10-2	TRBD1	TGCGCCAGCAGTGATTCCAAAGGAGTCAGGGGGGCTAACTATGGCTACACCTTC	CASSDSKGVRGANYGYTF
13	TRBJ2-2	.	TRBV5-4	.	TGTGCCAGCAGCTTAGGGCGGACCGGGGAGCTGTTTTTT	CASSLGRTGELFF
13	TRBJ1-1	.	TRBV7-2	.	TGTGCCAGCAGCTTAGCGGGGAACACTGAAGCTTTCTTT	CASSLAGNTEAFF
14	TRBJ1-1	.	TRBV19	.	TGTGCCAGTAGTCAAGGGCGGGTGAACACTGAAGCTTTCTTT	CASSQGRVNTEAFF
12	TRBJ2-7	.	TRBV12-3/TRBV12-4	.	TGTGCCAGCAGCCGGACTCGTCACGAGCAGTACTTC	CASSRTRHEQYF
15	TRBJ2-2	.	TRBV3-1/TRBV3-2	.	TGTGCCAGCAGCCAAAGTCCGGCGAACACCGGGGAGCTGTTTTTT	CASSQSPANTGELFF
15	TRBJ1-4	once	TRBV6-1	.	TGTGCCAGCAGTGAACGGGGGCAGGTCGGTGAAAAACTGTTTTTT	CASSERGQVGEKLFF
16	TRBJ2-1	once	TRBV9	.	TGTGCCAGCAGCGTAGATCTAGTGGCCTCCTACAATGAGCAGTTCTTC	CASSVDLVASYNEQFF
13	TRBJ2-7	.	TRBV29-1	.	TGCAGCGTTGAAGGGGAAGGCCTCTACGAGCAGTACTTC	CSVEGEGLYEQYF
17	TRBJ2-3	.	TRBV4-2	TRBD2	TGTGCCAGCAGCCAAGTGATCAGCGGGGGTGTGGCAGATACGCAGTATTTT	CASSQVISGGVADTQYF
13	TRBJ1-2	.	TRBV10-1	.	TGCGCCAGCAGTCCTCAGGGGAACTATGGCTACACCTTC	CASSPQGNYGYTF
14	TRBJ2-3	.	TRBV18	.	TGTGCCAGCTCACCTAGCGCCAGCACAGATACGCAGTATTTT	CASSPSASTDTQYF
16	TRBJ2-3	.	TRBV18	TRBD1	TGTGCCAGCTCACCAATGTGGGGGACAGGTCCAGATACGCAGTATTTT	CASSPMWGTGPDTQYF
14	TRBJ2-7	.	TRBV5-5	TRBD1	TGTGCCAGCAGCTTGGATCAGGGGGCGCGAGAGCAGTACTTC	CASSLDQGAREQYF
17	TRBJ2-1	few	TRBV18	TRBD2	TGTGCCAGCTCACCACTGCCCCCCCAGCGGGGGGTGAGTGAGCAGTTCTTC	CASSPLPPQRGVSEQFF